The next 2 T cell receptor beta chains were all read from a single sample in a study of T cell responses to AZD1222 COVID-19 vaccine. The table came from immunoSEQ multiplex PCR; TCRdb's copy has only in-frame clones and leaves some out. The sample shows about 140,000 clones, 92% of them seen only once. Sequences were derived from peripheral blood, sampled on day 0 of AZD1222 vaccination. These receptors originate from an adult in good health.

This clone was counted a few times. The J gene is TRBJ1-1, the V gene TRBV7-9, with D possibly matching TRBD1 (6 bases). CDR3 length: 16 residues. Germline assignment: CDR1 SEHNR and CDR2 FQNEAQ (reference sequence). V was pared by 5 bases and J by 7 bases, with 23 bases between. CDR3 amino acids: CASSPPAGGRSNEAFF. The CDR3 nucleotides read TGTGCCAGCAGCCCCCCGGCCGGGGGGCGGTCTAATGAAGCTTTCTTT.

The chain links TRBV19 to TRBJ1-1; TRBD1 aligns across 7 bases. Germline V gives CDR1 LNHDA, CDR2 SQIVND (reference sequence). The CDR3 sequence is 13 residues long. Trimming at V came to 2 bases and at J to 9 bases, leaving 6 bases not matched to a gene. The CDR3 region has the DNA TGTGCCAGTAGTATAAGGGGGCAGTTTAAAGCTTTCTTT. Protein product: CASSIRGQFKAFF.